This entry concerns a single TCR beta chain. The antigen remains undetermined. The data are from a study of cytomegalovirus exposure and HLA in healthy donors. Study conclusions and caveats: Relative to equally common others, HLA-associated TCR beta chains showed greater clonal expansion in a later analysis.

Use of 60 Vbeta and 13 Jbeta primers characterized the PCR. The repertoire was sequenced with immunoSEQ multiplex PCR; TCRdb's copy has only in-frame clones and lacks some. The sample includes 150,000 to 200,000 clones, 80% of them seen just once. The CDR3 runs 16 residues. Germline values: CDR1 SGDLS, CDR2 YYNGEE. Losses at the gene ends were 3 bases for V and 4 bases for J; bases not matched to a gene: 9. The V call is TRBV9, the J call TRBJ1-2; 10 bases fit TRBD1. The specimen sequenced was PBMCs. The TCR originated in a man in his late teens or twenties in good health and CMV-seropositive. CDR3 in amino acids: CASSATGQGGAYGYTF. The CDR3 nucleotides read TGTGCCAGCAGCGCCACAGGACAGGGGGGAGCCTATGGCTACACCTTC.